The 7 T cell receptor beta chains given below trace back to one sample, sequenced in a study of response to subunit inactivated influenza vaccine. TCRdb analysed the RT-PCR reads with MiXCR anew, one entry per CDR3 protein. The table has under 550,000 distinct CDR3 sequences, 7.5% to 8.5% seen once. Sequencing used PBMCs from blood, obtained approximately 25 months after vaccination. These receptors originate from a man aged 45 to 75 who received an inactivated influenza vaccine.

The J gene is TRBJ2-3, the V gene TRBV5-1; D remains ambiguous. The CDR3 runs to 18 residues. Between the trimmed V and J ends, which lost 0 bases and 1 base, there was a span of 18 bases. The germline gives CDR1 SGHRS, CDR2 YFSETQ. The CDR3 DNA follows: TGCGCCAGCAGCTTGGCCGGATGGACGGAGCTCGGCACAGATACGCAGTATTTT. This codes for CASSLAGWTELGTDTQYF.

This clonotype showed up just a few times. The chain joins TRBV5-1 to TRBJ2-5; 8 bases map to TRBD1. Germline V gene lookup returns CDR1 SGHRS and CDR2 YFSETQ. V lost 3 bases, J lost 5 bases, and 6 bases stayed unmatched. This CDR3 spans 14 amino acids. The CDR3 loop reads CASSSAGGWETQYF. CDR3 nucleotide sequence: TGCGCCAGCAGCTCGGCAGGGGGCTGGGAGACCCAGTACTTC.

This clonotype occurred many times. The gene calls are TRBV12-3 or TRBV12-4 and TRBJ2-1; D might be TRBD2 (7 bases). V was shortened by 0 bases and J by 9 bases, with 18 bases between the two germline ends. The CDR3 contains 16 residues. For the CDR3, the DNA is TGTGCCAGCAGTTTAGCGGGGGCTAGCGGCAGCCTTGAGCAGTTCTTC. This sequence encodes CASSLAGASGSLEQFF.

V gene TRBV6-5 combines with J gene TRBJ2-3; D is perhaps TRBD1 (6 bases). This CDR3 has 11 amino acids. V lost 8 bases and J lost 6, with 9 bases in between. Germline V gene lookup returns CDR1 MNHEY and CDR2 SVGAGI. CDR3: CASARGDTQYF. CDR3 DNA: TGTGCCAGCGCGAGGGGGGATACGCAGTATTTT.

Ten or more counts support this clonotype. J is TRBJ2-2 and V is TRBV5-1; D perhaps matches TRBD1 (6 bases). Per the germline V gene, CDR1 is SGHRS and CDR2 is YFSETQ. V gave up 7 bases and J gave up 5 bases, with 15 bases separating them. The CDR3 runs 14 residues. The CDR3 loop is CASELQGLTGELFF. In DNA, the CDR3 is TGCGCCAGCGAGCTCCAGGGGTTGACCGGGGAGCTGTTTTTT.

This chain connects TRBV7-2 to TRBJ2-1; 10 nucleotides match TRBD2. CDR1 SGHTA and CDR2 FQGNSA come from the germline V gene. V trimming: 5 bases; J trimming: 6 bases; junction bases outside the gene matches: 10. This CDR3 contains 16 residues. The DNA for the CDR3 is TGTGCCAGCAGCGCCCAGGGTAGCGGGGGGCGCAATGAGCAGTTCTTC. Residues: CASSAQGSGGRNEQFF.

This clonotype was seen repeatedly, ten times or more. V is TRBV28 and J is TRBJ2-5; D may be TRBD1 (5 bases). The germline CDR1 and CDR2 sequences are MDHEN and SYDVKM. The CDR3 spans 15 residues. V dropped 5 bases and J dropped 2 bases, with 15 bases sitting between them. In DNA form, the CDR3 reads TGTGCCAGCAGTCCAACCAGGGTTTTGCAAGAGACCCAGTACTTC. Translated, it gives CASSPTRVLQETQYF.